Following are 27 T cell receptor beta chains from one sample sequenced in a study of blood T cell repertoires in COVID-19. Libraries were prepared by immunoSEQ multiplex PCR; TCRdb keeps only in-frame clonotypes and omits some of them. The table shows roughly 90,000 clones, with roughly nine tenths occurring only once. The specimen was peripheral blood. These TCRs come from a man aged 50-59 years with acute or convalescent COVID-19.

The chain recombines TRBV5-6 with TRBJ1-3, with unresolved D. CDR3 length equals 14 residues. Germline assignment: CDR1 SGHDT and CDR2 YYEEEE. V was cut by 3 bases and J by 0 bases, with 7 bases left in between. The CDR3 loop reads CASSYGSSGNTIYF. Here the CDR3 DNA reads TGTGCCAGCAGCTACGGGAGCTCTGGAAACACCATATATTTT.

V and J are TRBV19 and TRBJ1-2; D not resolved. There are 12 residues in the CDR3. V shed 3 bases and J shed 8 bases, with 10 bases lying between them. Germline V gene lookup returns CDR1 LNHDA and CDR2 SQIVND (reference sequence). CDR3: CASSIPSGGYTF. DNA for the CDR3: TGTGCCAGTAGTATCCCCTCGGGAGGCTACACCTTC.

A single count supports this clone. This chain joins TRBV28 and TRBJ1-4; 7 bases agree with TRBD1. With V trimmed by 6 bases and J by 7 bases, 8 bases remained unmatched. The CDR3 has 14 amino acids. In germline, CDR1 is MDHEN, CDR2 SYDVKM. The CDR3 is CASRTQGRGEKLFF. The CDR3 region has the DNA TGTGCCAGCAGGACACAGGGGCGGGGTGAAAAACTGTTTTTT.

This rearrangement joins TRBV7-7 to TRBJ2-3, with D tentatively TRBD1 (6 bases). The length of the CDR3 is 14 residues. The ends were cut back, 1 base at V and 6 bases at J, with 11 bases in the middle. Looked up from germline, CDR1 is SSHAT and CDR2 is FNYEAQ (reference sequence). This chain's CDR3 is CASSLGGGLDTQYF. The CDR3 DNA sequence: TGTGCCAGCAGCTTAGGAGGGGGTCTTGATACGCAGTATTTT.

There are a few counts of this clone. The chain uses TRBV7-9 and TRBJ2-3, with D perhaps matching TRBD1 (6 bases). This CDR3 contains 13 residues. CDR1 SEHNR and CDR2 FQNEAQ come from the germline V gene (reference sequence). V was trimmed by 5 bases and J by 5 bases, leaving 11 bases between them. CDR3 sequence reads: CASSLDSGDTQYF. The CDR3 DNA follows: TGTGCCAGCAGCCTGGACAGCGGAGATACGCAGTATTTT.

The chain recombines TRBV2 with TRBJ2-2; possible D gene TRBD1, 5 bases. The length of the CDR3 is 12 residues. Germline CDR1 is SNHLY and CDR2 is FYNNEI. V was trimmed by 7 bases and J by 7 bases, leaving 10 bases between them. The DNA of the CDR3 is TGTGCCAGCACCCGAAGGGGCGGGGAGCTGTTTTTT. This codes for CASTRRGGELFF.

The chain joins TRBV5-1 to TRBJ2-3; 8 nucleotides line up with TRBD2. With 7 bases clipped from V and 5 bases from J, the junction kept 15 bases outside the gene matches. Germline V lookup: CDR1 SGHRS, CDR2 YFSETQ. CDR3 length: 16 residues. The CDR3 spells CASAQAPGLGVDTQYF. CDR3 sequence (DNA): TGCGCCAGCGCCCAGGCCCCGGGACTAGGGGTAGATACGCAGTATTTT. The entire variable domain, with the rest obtained from reference TRBV5-1 and TRBJ2-3, is as follows: KAGVTQTPRYLIKTRGQQVTLSCSPISGHRSVSWYQQTPGQGLQFLFEYFSETQRNKGNFPGRFSGRQFSNSRSEMNVSTLELGDSALYLCASAQAPGLGVDTQYFGPGTRLTVL.

The chain has TRBV28 and TRBJ1-2, with 9 bases lining up with TRBD1. This CDR3 comprises 11 residues. V dropped 7 bases and J dropped 13; count of bases not matched to a gene: 7. CDR1 is MDHEN, CDR2 SYDVKM, per germline. The CDR3 loop reads CASNRDREATF. CDR3 bases: TGTGCCAGCAATCGGGACAGGGAAGCCACCTTC.

The genes are TRBV15 and TRBJ2-1, with a weak D call TRBD2 (5 bases). The V and J ends lost 2 bases and 5 bases respectively, with 13 bases between them. Germline V gene lookup returns CDR1 LNHNV and CDR2 YYDKDF (reference sequence). The CDR3 has 15 amino acids. The CDR3 reads CATSRPRGSHNEQFF. In DNA form, the CDR3 reads TGTGCCACCAGCAGACCCAGAGGGAGCCACAATGAGCAGTTCTTC.

Here the CDR3 reads CASSRDRTQETQYF. The CDR3, as DNA: TGTGCCAGCAGCCGGGACAGAACTCAAGAGACCCAGTACTTC. The rearrangement uses TRBV11-2 and TRBJ2-5; 7 bases agree with TRBD1. The length of the CDR3 is 14 residues. Trimming took 5 bases from V and 2 from J; bases not matched to a gene: 5. CDR1 and CDR2 from the germline V gene are SGHAT and FQNNGV.

This chain links TRBV2 with TRBJ2-3; 9 positions match TRBD2. The J segment lost 4 bases and the V segment lost 5 bases, leaving 7 bases of the junction unmatched. The CDR3 runs to 15 residues. Germline CDR1 reads SNHLY; CDR2 reads FYNNEI. The CDR3 DNA reads as TGTGCCAGCAGTACTGCGGGGGGGTTCGCAGATACGCAGTATTTT. Translated: CASSTAGGFADTQYF. The variable domain in full, with the rest retrieved from reference TRBV2 and TRBJ2-3, is EPEVTQTPSHQVTQMGQEVILRCVPISNHLYFYWYRQILGQKVEFLVSFYNNEISEKSEIFDDQFSVERPDGSNFTLKIRSTKLEDSAMYFCASSTAGGFADTQYFGPGTRLTVL.

The chain is built from TRBV24-1 and TRBJ2-4; tentative D call: TRBD2 (5 bases). Trimming cost V 6 bases and J 1 base, with 6 bases left between them. From germline, CDR1 is KGHDR and CDR2 SFDVKD. There are 13 residues in the CDR3. CDR3 coding DNA: TGTGCCACCAGTTGGGAGGCCAAAAACATTCAGTACTTC. It translates to CATSWEAKNIQYF.

The chain links TRBV7-9 to TRBJ2-7; TRBD1 is a possible D gene (6 bases). The CDR3 spans 12 residues. The germline V and J ends were trimmed by 4 bases and 5 bases, with 9 bases remaining between them. Germline CDR1 and CDR2: SEHNR and FQNEAQ (reference sequence). The CDR3: CASSSEGDEQYV. The CDR3 nucleotides read TGTGCCAGCAGCTCTGAGGGGGACGAGCAGTACGTC.

The chain combines TRBV28 with TRBJ1-1; D remains unclear. Per germline, CDR1 MDHEN and CDR2 SYDVKM. The CDR3 runs to 11 residues. V dropped 4 bases and J dropped 7 bases, with 7 bases sitting between them. DNA for the CDR3: TGTGCCAGCAGTTCGCGTTATGAAGCTTTCTTT. This sequence encodes CASSSRYEAFF.

The rearrangement links TRBV4-2 to TRBJ1-4, with TRBD1 matching 11 bases. The length of the CDR3 is 17 residues. V lost 0 bases and J lost 8; bases outside the gene matches: 8. CDR1 and CDR2 from the germline V gene are LGHNA and YNFKEQ. CDR3 bases: TGTGCCAGCAGCCAAGATCCCACCGGGACAGGGGGGGAAAAACTGTTTTTT. Translation: CASSQDPTGTGGEKLFF.

In its sample, this clone is medium-sized. This sequence joins TRBV6-2 or TRBV6-3 and TRBJ1-3, with 7 bases that match TRBD1. CDR3 length equals 17 residues. Germline values: CDR1 MNHEY, CDR2 SVGEGT. V lost 6 bases to trimming and J lost 0 bases; unmatched junction nucleotides: 11. CDR3 sequence: CASSPGTAFFSGNTIYF. The CDR3 nucleotides read TGTGCCAGCAGCCCCGGGACAGCCTTTTTCTCTGGAAACACCATATATTTT.

The chain links TRBV5-4 to TRBJ1-1, with 7 bases aligning to TRBD1. Germline loops: CDR1 SGHNT, CDR2 YYREEE (reference sequence). The CDR3 is 16 amino acids. V was clipped by 4 bases and J by 0 bases; unmatched bases: 9. The chain's CDR3 is CASSQRPGTVNTEAFF. In nucleotides, the CDR3 is TGTGCCAGCAGCCAAAGACCCGGGACAGTGAACACTGAAGCTTTCTTT.

This clone was seen more than once but under ten times. The chain carries TRBV28 and TRBJ1-5, with D possibly TRBD1 on 6 matching bases. CDR1 is MDHEN and CDR2 is SYDVKM in the germline V gene. Trimming removed 8 bases from V and 7 bases from J, with 18 bases in between. There are 14 residues in the CDR3. The CDR3 loop reads CASGDGGGRQPQHF. The CDR3 region has the DNA TGTGCCAGCGGCGATGGGGGCGGGCGCCAGCCCCAGCATTTT.

This clone has a single count. The chain couples TRBV5-1 to TRBJ1-2; D is unclear. V gave up 4 bases and J gave up 8 bases, with 15 bases separating them. Looked up from germline, CDR1 is SGHRS and CDR2 is YFSETQ. The CDR3 sequence is 13 residues long. The CDR3: CASSPVRDRGYTF. The CDR3 nucleotides are TGCGCCAGCAGCCCCGTTCGGGATCGCGGCTACACCTTC.

This chain links TRBV7-9 with TRBJ1-5; D gene ambiguous. The germline V and J ends were trimmed by 0 bases and 5 bases, with 11 bases remaining between them. The germline gives CDR1 SEHNR, CDR2 FQNEAQ (reference sequence). CDR3 length: 15 amino acids. CDR3 in amino acids: CASSLASDGDQPQHF. The DNA for the CDR3 is TGTGCCAGCAGCTTAGCCTCGGACGGGGATCAGCCCCAGCATTTT.

The chain is built from TRBV21-1 and TRBJ2-7; the D segment call TRBD1 is taken from the table without a DNA check. TRBV21-1 is recorded as a pseudogene. The CDR3 length is 17 residues. CDR3 sequence (DNA): TGTGCCAGCAGCAAACCCCTCCCGGGGACAGGGGCCTACGAGCAGTACGTC. It translates to CASSKPLPGTGAYEQYV.

The J gene is TRBJ2-7, the V gene TRBV6-2 or TRBV6-3; 9 positions match TRBD1. Looked up from germline, CDR1 is MNHEY and CDR2 is SVGEGT. The CDR3 is 19 residues long. V shed 5 bases, J shed 5 bases, and the junction held 22 bases outside the gene matches. The CDR3 sequence: CASSPRPMSVGTGKDEQYF. The CDR3 DNA is TGTGCCAGCAGTCCGAGACCGATGAGCGTGGGGACAGGGAAGGACGAGCAGTACTTC.

The gene calls are TRBV9 and TRBJ2-1; D not certain. Trimming cost V 4 bases and J 7 bases, with 12 bases left between them. The CDR3 consists of 13 residues. Germline loops: CDR1 SGDLS, CDR2 YYNGEE. The CDR3 bases are TGTGCCAGCAGCAAAGCCTCTTCAAATGAGCAGTTCTTC. This encodes CASSKASSNEQFF.

The gene calls are TRBV6-6 and TRBJ1-1; D gene uncertain. Looked up from germline, CDR1 is MNHNY and CDR2 is SVGAGI (reference sequence). This CDR3 has 12 residues. V shed 5 bases and J shed 4 bases, with 8 bases lying between them. The CDR3 sequence: CASSKLGTEAFF. Here the CDR3 DNA reads TGTGCCAGCAGTAAGCTCGGCACTGAAGCTTTCTTT.

The V gene is TRBV5-1, the J gene TRBJ2-5; D unresolved. This CDR3 is built from 13 residues. CDR1 and CDR2 (germline): SGHRS, YFSETQ. Trimming stripped 2 bases from V and 3 bases from J, with 8 bases between. In DNA, the CDR3 is TGCGCCAGCAGCTTAGCCACCGAAGAGACCCAGTACTTC. Its translation: CASSLATEETQYF.

DNA of the CDR3: TGTGCCAGCAGTCGGGGGACAGATACGCAGTATTTT. Translation gives CASSRGTDTQYF. V usage is TRBV6-5 and J usage is TRBJ2-3; D may be TRBD2 (6 bases). The V end was cut by 5 bases, the J end by 3 bases, with 6 bases between. The CDR3 sequence is 12 residues long. Germline V gives CDR1 MNHEY, CDR2 SVGAGI.

J is TRBJ2-2 and V is TRBV19; no definite D call. Trimming pared 4 bases from V and 4 bases from J, leaving 13 bases between. CDR3 length: 15 residues. The germline CDR1 and CDR2 sequences are LNHDA and SQIVND (reference sequence). The CDR3, as DNA: TGTGCCAGTAGTAAACTCCTCTTAGTCACCGGGGAGCTGTTTTTT. This encodes CASSKLLLVTGELFF.